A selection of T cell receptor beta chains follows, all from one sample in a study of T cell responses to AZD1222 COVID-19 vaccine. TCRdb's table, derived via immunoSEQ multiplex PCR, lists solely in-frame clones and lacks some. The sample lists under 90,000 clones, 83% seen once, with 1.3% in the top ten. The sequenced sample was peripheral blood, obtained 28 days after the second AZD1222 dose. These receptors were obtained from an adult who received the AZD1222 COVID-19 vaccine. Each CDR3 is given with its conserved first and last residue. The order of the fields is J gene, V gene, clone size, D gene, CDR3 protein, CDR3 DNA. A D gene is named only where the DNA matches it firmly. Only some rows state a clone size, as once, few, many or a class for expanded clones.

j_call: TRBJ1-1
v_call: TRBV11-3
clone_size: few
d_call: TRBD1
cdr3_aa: CASSTGTGGRAEAFF
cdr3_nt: TGTGCCAGCAGCACAGGGACAGGGGGCAGGGCTGAAGCTTTCTTT

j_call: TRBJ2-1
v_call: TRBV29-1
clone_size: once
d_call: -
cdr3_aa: CSVDILGGNEQFF
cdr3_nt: TGCAGCGTTGATATCCTAGGAGGGAATGAGCAGTTCTTC

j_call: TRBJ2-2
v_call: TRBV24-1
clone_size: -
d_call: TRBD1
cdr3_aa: CATSDSLSGQGQVSGELFF
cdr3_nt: TGTGCCACCAGTGATTCGCTTTCCGGACAGGGCCAAGTGAGCGGGGAGCTGTTTTTT

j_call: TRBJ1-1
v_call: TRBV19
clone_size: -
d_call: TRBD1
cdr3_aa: CASSITGAGTEAFF
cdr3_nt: TGTGCCAGTAGTATCACAGGGGCCGGCACTGAAGCTTTCTTT

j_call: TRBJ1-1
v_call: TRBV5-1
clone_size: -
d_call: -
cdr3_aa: CASSLNPTNTEAFF
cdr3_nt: TGCGCCAGCAGCTTGAATCCCACGAACACTGAAGCTTTCTTT

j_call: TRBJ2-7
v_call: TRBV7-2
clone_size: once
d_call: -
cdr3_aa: CASSLNRDYEQYF
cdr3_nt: TGTGCCAGCAGCTTAAACAGGGACTACGAGCAGTACTTC

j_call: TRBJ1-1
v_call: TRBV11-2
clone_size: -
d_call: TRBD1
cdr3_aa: CASSSDGTGNTEAFF
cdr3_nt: TGTGCCAGCAGCTCCGACGGGACAGGGAACACTGAAGCTTTCTTT

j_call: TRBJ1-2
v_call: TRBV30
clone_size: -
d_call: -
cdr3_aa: CAWSEAGGFYGYTF
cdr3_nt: TGTGCCTGGAGTGAGGCAGGCGGATTCTATGGCTACACCTTC

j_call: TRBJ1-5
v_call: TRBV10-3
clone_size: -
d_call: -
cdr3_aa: CAISGQIGQPQHF
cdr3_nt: TGTGCCATCAGTGGACAAATCGGGCAGCCCCAGCATTTT

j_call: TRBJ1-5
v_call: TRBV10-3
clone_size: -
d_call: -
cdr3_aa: CAISEGSFDQPQHF
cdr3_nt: TGTGCCATCAGTGAAGGGTCCTTCGATCAGCCCCAGCATTTT

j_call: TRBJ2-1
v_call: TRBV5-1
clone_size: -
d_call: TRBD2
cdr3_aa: CASSLAASGLSSYNEQFF
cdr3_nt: TGCGCCAGCAGCTTGGCCGCTAGCGGGTTGAGCTCCTACAATGAGCAGTTCTTC

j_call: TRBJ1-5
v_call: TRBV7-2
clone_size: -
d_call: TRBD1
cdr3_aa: CASSLGGTASYSNQPQHF
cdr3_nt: TGTGCCAGCAGCTTAGGGGGGACAGCAAGCTATAGCAATCAGCCCCAGCATTTT

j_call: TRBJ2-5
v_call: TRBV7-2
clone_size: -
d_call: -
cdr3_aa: CASSLAGRGETQYF
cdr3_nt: TGTGCCAGCAGCTTAGCGGGGCGAGGGGAGACCCAGTACTTC

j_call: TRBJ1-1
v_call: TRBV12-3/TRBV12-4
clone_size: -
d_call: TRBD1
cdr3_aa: CASSYGTVIEAFF
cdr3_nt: TGTGCCAGCAGTTACGGGACAGTGATTGAAGCTTTCTTT

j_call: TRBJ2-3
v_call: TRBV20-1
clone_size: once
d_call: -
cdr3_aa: CSASRLDPSDTQYF
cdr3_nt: TGCAGTGCTAGTAGACTAGATCCGTCCGATACGCAGTATTTT

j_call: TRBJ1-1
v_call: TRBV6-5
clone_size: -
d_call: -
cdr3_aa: CAASRGPEAFF
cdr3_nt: TGTGCCGCAAGCCGGGGCCCTGAAGCTTTCTTT

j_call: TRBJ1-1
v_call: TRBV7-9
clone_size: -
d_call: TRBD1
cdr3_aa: CASSLTGGKEAFF
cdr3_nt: TGTGCCAGCAGCTTGACAGGGGGCAAAGAAGCTTTCTTT

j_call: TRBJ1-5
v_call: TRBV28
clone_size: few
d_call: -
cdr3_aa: CASGLYRPQHF
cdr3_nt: TGTGCCAGCGGCCTTTATAGGCCCCAGCATTTT

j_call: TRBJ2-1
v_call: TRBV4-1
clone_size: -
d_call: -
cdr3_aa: CASSQDLAAPNREQFF
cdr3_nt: TGCGCCAGCAGCCAAGATCTTGCGGCCCCAAATCGAGAGCAGTTCTTC

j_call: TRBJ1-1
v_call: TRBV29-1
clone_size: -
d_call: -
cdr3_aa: CSDQTTGTMNTEAFF
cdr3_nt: TGCAGCGACCAGACTACCGGGACTATGAACACTGAAGCTTTCTTT

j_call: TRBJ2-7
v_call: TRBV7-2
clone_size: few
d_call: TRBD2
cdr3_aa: CASSMTSGRYEQYF
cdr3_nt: TGTGCCAGCAGCATGACTAGCGGTAGATACGAGCAGTACTTC

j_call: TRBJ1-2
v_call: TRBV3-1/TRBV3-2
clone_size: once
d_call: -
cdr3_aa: CASSQGRNYGYTF
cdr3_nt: TGTGCCAGCAGCCAAGGCAGAAACTATGGCTACACCTTC

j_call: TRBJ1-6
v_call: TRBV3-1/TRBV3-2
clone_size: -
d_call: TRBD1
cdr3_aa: CASSPRTGGSSPLHF
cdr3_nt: TGTGCCAGCAGCCCTCGGACAGGGGGCAGTTCACCCCTCCACTTT